Each of the 17 T cell receptor beta chains below was sequenced from the same sample in a study of T cells in localized non-small cell lung cancer. Assay used: immunoSEQ multiplex PCR; TCRdb lists only in-frame clones, some missing. The sample shows some 1,300 clones, 30% to 45% of them seen only once. The specimen comprised lung tumor tissue, sampled before any cancer treatment. These receptor sequences come from a woman aged 18-55 years with stage I lung adenocarcinoma.

This chain uses TRBV29-1 with TRBJ2-7, with TRBD2 matching over 11 bases. V dropped 3 bases and J dropped 5; count of bases not matched to a gene: 12. The V gene's germline CDR1 is SQVTM and CDR2 ANQGSEA. The CDR3 runs 16 residues. The CDR3, as DNA: TGCAGCGTTGACCCTAGCGGGAGGCTCGTAACACACGAGCAGTACTTC. This codes for CSVDPSGRLVTHEQYF.

The chain couples TRBV11-3 to TRBJ2-6, with a weak D call TRBD1 (6 bases). Germline CDR1 reads SGHNT; CDR2 reads YENEEA. V gave up 5 bases and J gave up 4 bases, with 9 bases separating them. This CDR3 contains 14 residues. DNA for the CDR3: TGTGCCAGCAGCACAGGGACCGGGGCCAACGTCCTGACTTTC. It is translated as CASSTGTGANVLTF.

The CDR3 bases are TGTGCCAGCAGCTTGCTAGGCGGGACACACTTTAACTATGGCTACACCTTC. Translated: CASSLLGGTHFNYGYTF. The chain has TRBV11-3 and TRBJ1-2; D is possibly TRBD1 (6 bases). CDR1 and CDR2 (germline): SGHNT, YENEEA. This CDR3 comprises 17 residues. V was clipped by 3 bases and J by 1 base, with 18 bases between them.

This clone is labeled medium-sized. The rearrangement links TRBV11-3 to TRBJ2-7, with D maybe TRBD2 (7 bases). The CDR3 is 14 amino acids. Germline-derived CDR1 and CDR2 are SGHNT and YENEEA. V was shortened by 2 bases and J by 5 bases, with 13 bases between the two germline ends. The CDR3 loop reads CASSLYRGADEQYF. CDR3 DNA sequence: TGTGCCAGCAGCTTATATCGGGGGGCGGACGAGCAGTACTTC.

A few counts support this clone. V gene TRBV11-3 combines with J gene TRBJ2-3; 9 positions match TRBD2. Germline V gene lookup returns CDR1 SGHNT and CDR2 YENEEA. V lost 5 bases to trimming and J lost 6 bases; unmatched junction nucleotides: 12. This CDR3 is built from 16 residues. As DNA, the CDR3 is TGTGCCAGCAGCCCCGGGACTAGCTCGAACAAGGATACGCAGTATTTT. Translation: CASSPGTSSNKDTQYF. The variable domain in full, completed from reference TRBV11-3 and TRBJ2-3, reads EAGVVQSPRYKIIEKKQPVAFWCNPISGHNTLYWYLQNLGQGPELLIRYENEEAVDDSQLPKDRFSAERLKGVDSTLKIQPAELGDSAVYLCASSPGTSSNKDTQYFGPGTRLTVL.

This clone showed up just a few times. The chain carries TRBV7-5 and TRBJ2-3. TRBV7-5 is tagged as a pseudogene. This CDR3 has 16 amino acids. In DNA form, the CDR3 reads TGTGCCAGCAGCTTACGTGGGCTGGGAAACGCAGATACGCAGTATTTT. This encodes CASSLRGLGNADTQYF.

The chain combines TRBV19 with TRBJ2-3; D is unclear. CDR1 and CDR2 (germline): LNHDA, SQIVND (reference sequence). V shed 1 base and J shed 0 bases, with 5 bases lying between them. The CDR3 loop spans 14 amino acids. CDR3 region: CASSIARSTDTQYF. Here the CDR3 DNA reads TGTGCCAGTAGTATAGCTAGGAGCACAGATACGCAGTATTTT.

This clone is termed medium-sized. V gene TRBV6-8 combines with J gene TRBJ2-3; D unresolved. Trimming removed 5 bases from V and 6 bases from J, with 12 bases in between. The V gene's germline CDR1 is MNHGY and CDR2 SAAAGT. The CDR3 sequence is 13 residues long. For the CDR3, the DNA is TGTGCCAGCAGTGAGACCCCGCCGGATACGCAGTATTTT. This codes for CASSETPPDTQYF.

This clone was found a few times. The chain combines TRBV28 with TRBJ2-7; 10 positions match TRBD2. The CDR3 sequence is 13 residues long. CDR1 MDHEN and CDR2 SYDVKM come from the germline V gene. Unmatched junction bases numbered 1, after V lost 7 bases and J lost 1 base. The DNA for the CDR3 is TGTGCCAGCAAGGGACTAGCGTCCTACGAGCAGTACTTC. Translating gives CASKGLASYEQYF. Looking up the rest from reference TRBV28 and TRBJ2-7 gives the full variable domain: DVKVTQSSRYLVKRTGEKVFLECVQDMDHENMFWYRQDPGLGLRLIYFSYDVKMKEKGDIPEGYSVSREKKERFSLILESASTNQTSMYLCASKGLASYEQYFGPGTRLTVT.

The chain is built from TRBV30 and TRBJ2-1; 14 bases align to TRBD2. Germline V gene data show CDR1 as GTSNPN and CDR2 as SVGIG (reference sequence). CDR3 length: 21 amino acids. Unmatched junction bases numbered 22, after V lost 2 bases and J lost 7 bases. CDR3 nucleotide sequence: TGTGCCTGGAGTAGGGTCCCGGGACTAGCGGGAGCCAGGTGGGATCGGAATGAGCAGTTCTTC. Its protein is CAWSRVPGLAGARWDRNEQFF.

This clone ranks as medium-sized. The chain has TRBV9 and TRBJ2-7; no clear D. Per the germline V gene, CDR1 is SGDLS and CDR2 is YYNGEE. The CDR3 is made up of 14 amino acids. V dropped 4 bases and J dropped 3 bases, with 14 bases sitting between them. CDR3 DNA sequence: TGTGCCAGCAGCCCGTCGGGTATAGGCTACGAGCAGTACTTC. Protein sequence: CASSPSGIGYEQYF.

Within the sample, this clone is large. The rearrangement uses TRBV30 and TRBJ2-5; perhaps TRBD1 as D (6 bases). Germline V gene lookup returns CDR1 GTSNPN and CDR2 SVGIG (reference sequence). V lost 0 bases and J lost 5, with 16 bases in between. The length of the CDR3 is 15 residues. The CDR3 region is CAWSVRDTGAETQYF. CDR3 coding DNA: TGTGCCTGGAGTGTACGGGACACCGGGGCGGAGACCCAGTACTTC.

The DNA for the CDR3 is TGTGCTAGTGGGATCGAGAGGGCCGATACGCAGTATTTT. Translating it yields CASGIERADTQYF. The gene calls are TRBV12-5 and TRBJ2-3; maybe TRBD2 (5 bases). Germline assignment: CDR1 LGHNT and CDR2 FRNRAP. Trimming cost V 6 bases and J 6 bases, with 13 bases left between them. There are 13 residues in the CDR3.

This chain connects TRBV10-2 to TRBJ1-1, with TRBD1 as a possible D gene (6 bases). Per germline, CDR1 WSHSY and CDR2 SAAADI. The CDR3 runs 13 residues. V was pared by 11 bases and J by 1 base, with 14 bases between. CDR3 sequence (DNA): TGCGCCGCAAGCCGAGGGGGGAACACTGAAGCTTTCTTT. It yields the protein CAASRGGNTEAFF.

The V call is TRBV18, the J call TRBJ1-5; maybe TRBD1 (6 bases). CDR1 is KGHSH and CDR2 is LQKENI in the germline V gene. The V gene lost 3 bases and the J gene lost 8 bases, with 11 bases spanning the gap. This CDR3 region has 13 residues. CDR3 protein: CASSPKQGKPQHF. DNA of the CDR3: TGTGCCAGCTCACCCAAACAGGGTAAGCCCCAGCATTTT.

In its sample, this clone ranks as medium-sized. The J gene is TRBJ2-2, the V gene TRBV11-3; 8 bases match TRBD1. V dropped 3 bases and J dropped 1; count of bases not matched to a gene: 1. CDR3 size: 15 residues. Germline CDR1 SGHNT, CDR2 YENEEA. CDR3 loop: CASSFGQGNTGELFF. In DNA, the CDR3 is TGTGCCAGCAGCTTTGGACAGGGGAACACCGGGGAGCTGTTTTTT.

The chain links TRBV18 to TRBJ2-7; D is ambiguous. CDR3 length: 14 amino acids. Trimming left V 0 bases short and J 1 base short, with 7 bases between. In germline, CDR1 is KGHSH, CDR2 LQKENI. The CDR3 DNA sequence: TGTGCCAGCTCACCACCTGGGCATTCCTACGAGCAGTACTTC. It specifies CASSPPGHSYEQYF.